This T cell receptor (beta chain) appears in the sequencing data of a study of blood T cell repertoires in COVID-19. The overall study: Samples representing acute and convalescent COVID-19 were sourced from the United States, Italy and Spain.

The data were produced by immunoSEQ multiplex PCR, yet TCRdb's version contains in-frame clones alone and is incomplete. This table has about 34,000 clones, roughly 92% appearing once. This CDR3 has 14 residues. Deletions cut 7 bases from V and 3 bases from J, with 13 bases between. Germline V gives CDR1 MGHDK, CDR2 SYGVNS. The J gene is TRBJ1-3, the V gene TRBV25-1; possibly TRBD1 for D (5 bases). Sequenced input: peripheral blood. This TCR derives from a human donor in a cohort sampled during active COVID-19. The CDR3 protein is CASTSRVGGNTIYF. CDR3 in DNA: TGTGCCAGCACTTCCAGGGTTGGTGGAAACACCATATATTTT.